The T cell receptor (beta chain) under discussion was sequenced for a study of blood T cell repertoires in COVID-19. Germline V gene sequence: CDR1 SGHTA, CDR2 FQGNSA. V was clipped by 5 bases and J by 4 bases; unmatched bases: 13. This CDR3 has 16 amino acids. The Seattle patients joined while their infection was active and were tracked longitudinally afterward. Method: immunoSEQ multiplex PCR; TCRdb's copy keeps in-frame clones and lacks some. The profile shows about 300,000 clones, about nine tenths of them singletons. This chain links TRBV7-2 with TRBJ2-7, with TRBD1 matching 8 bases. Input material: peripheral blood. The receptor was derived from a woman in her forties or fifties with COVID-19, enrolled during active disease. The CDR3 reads CASSTLSQGALYEQYF. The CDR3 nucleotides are TGTGCCAGCAGCACCCTCTCTCAGGGGGCCCTATACGAGCAGTACTTC.